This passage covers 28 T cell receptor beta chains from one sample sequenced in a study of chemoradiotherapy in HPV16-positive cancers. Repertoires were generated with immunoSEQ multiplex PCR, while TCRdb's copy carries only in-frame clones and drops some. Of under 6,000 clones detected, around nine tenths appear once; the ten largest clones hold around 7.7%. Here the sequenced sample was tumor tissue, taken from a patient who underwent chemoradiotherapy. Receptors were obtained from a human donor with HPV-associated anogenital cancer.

CDR3 region: CASSSRPGEQFF. CDR3 coding DNA: TGCGCCAGCAGCTCAAGACCGGGTGAGCAGTTCTTC. The rearrangement uses TRBV10-1 and TRBJ2-1; D gene unclear. Germline V CDR1 and CDR2: WNHNN, SYGVQD (reference sequence). V gave up 6 bases and J gave up 9 bases, with 12 bases separating them. The CDR3 is 12 residues long.

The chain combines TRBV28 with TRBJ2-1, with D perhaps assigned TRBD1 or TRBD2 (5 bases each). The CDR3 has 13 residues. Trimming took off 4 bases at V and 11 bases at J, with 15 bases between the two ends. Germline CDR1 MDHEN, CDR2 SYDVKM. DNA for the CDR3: TGTGCCAGCAGTTCTCGGGACCGCCCGAAGCAGTTCTTC. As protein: CASSSRDRPKQFF.

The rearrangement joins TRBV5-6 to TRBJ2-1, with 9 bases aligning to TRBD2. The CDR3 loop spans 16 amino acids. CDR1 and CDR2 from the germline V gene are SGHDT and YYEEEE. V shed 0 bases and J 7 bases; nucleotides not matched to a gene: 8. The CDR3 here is CASSLVIAGVWNEQFF. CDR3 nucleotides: TGTGCCAGCAGCTTGGTTATAGCGGGAGTGTGGAATGAGCAGTTCTTC.

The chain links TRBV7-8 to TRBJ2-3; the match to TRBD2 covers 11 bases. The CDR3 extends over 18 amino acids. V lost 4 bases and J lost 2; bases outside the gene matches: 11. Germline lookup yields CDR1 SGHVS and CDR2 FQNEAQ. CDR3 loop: CASSSAHSGRGSTDTQYF. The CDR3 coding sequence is TGTGCCAGCAGCTCGGCCCATAGCGGGAGGGGGTCCACAGATACGCAGTATTTT.

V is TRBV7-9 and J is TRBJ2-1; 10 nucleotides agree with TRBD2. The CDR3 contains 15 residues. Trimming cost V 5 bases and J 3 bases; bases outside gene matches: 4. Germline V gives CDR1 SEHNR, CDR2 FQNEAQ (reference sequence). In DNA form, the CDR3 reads TGTGCCAGCAGCCGCGGACTAGCGGACTACAATGAGCAGTTCTTC. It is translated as CASSRGLADYNEQFF.

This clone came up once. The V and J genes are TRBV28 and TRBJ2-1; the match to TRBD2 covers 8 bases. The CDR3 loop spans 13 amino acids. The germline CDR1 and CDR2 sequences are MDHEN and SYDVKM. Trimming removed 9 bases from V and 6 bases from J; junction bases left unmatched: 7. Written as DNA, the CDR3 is TGTGCCAGTAATAGCGGGATTAGCAATGAGCAGTTCTTC. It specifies CASNSGISNEQFF.

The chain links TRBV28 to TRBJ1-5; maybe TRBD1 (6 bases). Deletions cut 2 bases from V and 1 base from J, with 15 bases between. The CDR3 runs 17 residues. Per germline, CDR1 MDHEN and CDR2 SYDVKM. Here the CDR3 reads CASSLPRTVESNQPQHF. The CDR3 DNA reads TGTGCCAGCAGTTTACCCCGGACAGTCGAAAGCAATCAGCCCCAGCATTTT.

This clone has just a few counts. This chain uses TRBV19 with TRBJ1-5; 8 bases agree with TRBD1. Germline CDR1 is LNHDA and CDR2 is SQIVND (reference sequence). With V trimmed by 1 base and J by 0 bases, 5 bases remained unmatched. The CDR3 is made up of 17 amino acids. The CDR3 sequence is CASSIGPGGSSNQPQHF. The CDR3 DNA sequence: TGTGCCAGTAGTATAGGCCCAGGGGGCTCTAGCAATCAGCCCCAGCATTTT.

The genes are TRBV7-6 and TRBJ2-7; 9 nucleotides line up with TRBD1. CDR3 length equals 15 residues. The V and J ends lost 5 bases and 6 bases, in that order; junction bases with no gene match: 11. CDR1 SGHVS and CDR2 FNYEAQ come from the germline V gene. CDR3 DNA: TGTGCCAGCAGCCAAGGGACAGGGCGGTGGTCCGAGCAGTACTTC. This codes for CASSQGTGRWSEQYF.

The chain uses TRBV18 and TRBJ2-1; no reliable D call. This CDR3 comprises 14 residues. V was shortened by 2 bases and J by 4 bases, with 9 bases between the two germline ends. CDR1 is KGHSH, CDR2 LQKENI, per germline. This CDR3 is CASSPGFGYNEQFF. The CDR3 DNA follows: TGTGCCAGCTCACCAGGGTTCGGATACAATGAGCAGTTCTTC. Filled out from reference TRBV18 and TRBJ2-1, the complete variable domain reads NAGVMQNPRHLVRRRGQEARLRCSPMKGHSHVYWYRQLPEEGLKFMVYLQKENIIDESGMPKERFSAEFPKEGPSILRIQQVVRGDSAAYFCASSPGFGYNEQFFGPGTRLTVL.

CDR3 nucleotides: TGTGCCAGCAGTGGGACAGGGGGCTTTGGCACTGAAGCTTTCTTT. Translation gives CASSGTGGFGTEAFF. The rearrangement joins TRBV6-1 to TRBJ1-1; 11 bases agree with TRBD1. The CDR3 has 15 residues. The junction had 5 bases not matched to a gene; V was cut back by 4 bases and J by 4 bases. Germline V gene data show CDR1 as MNHNS and CDR2 as SASEGT.

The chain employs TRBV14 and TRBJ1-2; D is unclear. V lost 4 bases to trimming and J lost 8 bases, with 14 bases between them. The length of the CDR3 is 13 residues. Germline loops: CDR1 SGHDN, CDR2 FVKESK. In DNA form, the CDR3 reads TGTGCCAGCAGCCTCCGGTGGGCGGCCGGCTACACCTTC. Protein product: CASSLRWAAGYTF.

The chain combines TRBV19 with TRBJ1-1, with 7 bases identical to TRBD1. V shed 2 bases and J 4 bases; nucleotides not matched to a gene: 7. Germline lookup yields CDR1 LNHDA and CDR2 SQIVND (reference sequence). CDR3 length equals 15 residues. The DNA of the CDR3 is TGTGCCAGTAGTATAAAGGACAGGATGGGCACTGAAGCTTTCTTT. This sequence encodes CASSIKDRMGTEAFF.

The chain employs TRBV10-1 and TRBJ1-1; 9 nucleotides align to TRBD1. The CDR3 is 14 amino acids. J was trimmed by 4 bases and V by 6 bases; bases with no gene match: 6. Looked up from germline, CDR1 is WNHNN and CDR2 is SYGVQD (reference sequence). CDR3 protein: CASSPLQGATEAFF. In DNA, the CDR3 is TGCGCCAGCAGCCCCCTACAGGGGGCCACTGAAGCTTTCTTT.

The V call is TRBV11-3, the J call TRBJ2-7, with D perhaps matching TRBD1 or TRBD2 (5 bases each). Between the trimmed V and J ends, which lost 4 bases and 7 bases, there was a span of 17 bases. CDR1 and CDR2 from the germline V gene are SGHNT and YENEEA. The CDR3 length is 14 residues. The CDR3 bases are TGTGCCAGCAGCTCCCGGACACGGAGAGGGGAGCAGTACTTC. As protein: CASSSRTRRGEQYF.

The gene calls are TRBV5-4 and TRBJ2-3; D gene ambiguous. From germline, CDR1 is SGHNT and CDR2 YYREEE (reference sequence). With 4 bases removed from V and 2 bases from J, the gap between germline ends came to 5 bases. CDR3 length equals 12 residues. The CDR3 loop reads CASSPDTDTQYF. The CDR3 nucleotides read TGTGCCAGCAGCCCTGACACAGATACGCAGTATTTT.

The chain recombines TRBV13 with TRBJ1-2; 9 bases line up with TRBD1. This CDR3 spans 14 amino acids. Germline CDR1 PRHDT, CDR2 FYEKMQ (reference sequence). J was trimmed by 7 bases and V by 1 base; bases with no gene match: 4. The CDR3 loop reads CASSLEQGAVGYTF. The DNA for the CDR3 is TGTGCCAGCAGCTTAGAACAGGGGGCGGTTGGCTACACCTTC. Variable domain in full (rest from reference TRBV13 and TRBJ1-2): AAGVIQSPRHLIKEKRETATLKCYPIPRHDTVYWYQQGPGQDPQFLISFYEKMQSDKGSIPDRFSAQQFSDYHSELNMSSLELGDSALYFCASSLEQGAVGYTFGSGTRLTVV.

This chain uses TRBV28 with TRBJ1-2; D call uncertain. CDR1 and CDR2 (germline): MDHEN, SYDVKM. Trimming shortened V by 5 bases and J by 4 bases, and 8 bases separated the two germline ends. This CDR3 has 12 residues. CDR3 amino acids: CASSDSGYGYTF. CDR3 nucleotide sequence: TGTGCCAGCAGTGATAGTGGCTATGGCTACACCTTC.

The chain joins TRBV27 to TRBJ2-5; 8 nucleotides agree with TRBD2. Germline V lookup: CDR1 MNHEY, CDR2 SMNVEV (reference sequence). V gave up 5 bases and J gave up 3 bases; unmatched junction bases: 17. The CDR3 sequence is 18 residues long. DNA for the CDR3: TGTGCCAGCAGTCCCGGACTAGCCGCCTCCCCATCGGAAGAGACCCAGTACTTC. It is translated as CASSPGLAASPSEETQYF.

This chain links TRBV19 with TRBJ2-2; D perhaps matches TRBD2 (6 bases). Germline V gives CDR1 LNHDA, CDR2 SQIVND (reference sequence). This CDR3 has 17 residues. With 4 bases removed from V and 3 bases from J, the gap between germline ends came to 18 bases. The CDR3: CASSTTGTPIYTGELFF. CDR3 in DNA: TGTGCCAGTAGTACAACCGGGACTCCGATCTACACCGGGGAGCTGTTTTTT.

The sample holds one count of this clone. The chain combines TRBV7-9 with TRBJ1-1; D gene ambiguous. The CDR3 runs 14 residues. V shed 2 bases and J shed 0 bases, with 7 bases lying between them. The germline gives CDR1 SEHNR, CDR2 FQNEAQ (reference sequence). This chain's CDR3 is CASSLQAVNTEAFF. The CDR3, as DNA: TGTGCCAGCAGCTTACAGGCGGTGAACACTGAAGCTTTCTTT.

Here the CDR3 reads CASSETGLGGETQYF. In nucleotides, the CDR3 is TGTGCCAGCAGCGAAACAGGGTTAGGGGGAGAGACCCAGTACTTC. This chain links TRBV9 with TRBJ2-5, with a tentative D call TRBD1 (6 bases). Trimming stripped 3 bases from V and 4 bases from J, with 16 bases between. The CDR3 extends over 15 amino acids. Per the germline V gene, CDR1 is SGDLS and CDR2 is YYNGEE.

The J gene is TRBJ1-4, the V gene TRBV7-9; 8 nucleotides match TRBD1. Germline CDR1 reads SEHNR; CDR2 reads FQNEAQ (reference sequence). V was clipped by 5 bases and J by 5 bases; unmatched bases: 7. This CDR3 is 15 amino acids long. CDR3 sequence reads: CASSRAGGSNEKLFF. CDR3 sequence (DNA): TGTGCCAGCAGCCGAGCAGGGGGCTCGAATGAAAAACTGTTTTTT.

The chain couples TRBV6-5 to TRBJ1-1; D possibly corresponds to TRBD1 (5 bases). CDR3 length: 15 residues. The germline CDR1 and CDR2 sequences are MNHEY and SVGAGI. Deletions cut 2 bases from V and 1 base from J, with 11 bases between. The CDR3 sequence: CASSYLGTGNTEAFF. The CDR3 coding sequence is TGTGCCAGCAGTTACCTTGGGACGGGGAACACTGAAGCTTTCTTT.

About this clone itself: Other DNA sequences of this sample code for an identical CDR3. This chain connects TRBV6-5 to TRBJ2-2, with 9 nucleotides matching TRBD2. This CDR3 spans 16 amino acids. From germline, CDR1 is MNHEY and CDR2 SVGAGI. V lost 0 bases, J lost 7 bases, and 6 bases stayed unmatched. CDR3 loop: CASSYSSAGGGGELFF. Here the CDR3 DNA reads TGTGCCAGCAGTTACTCAAGCGCGGGAGGGGGCGGGGAGCTGTTTTTT.

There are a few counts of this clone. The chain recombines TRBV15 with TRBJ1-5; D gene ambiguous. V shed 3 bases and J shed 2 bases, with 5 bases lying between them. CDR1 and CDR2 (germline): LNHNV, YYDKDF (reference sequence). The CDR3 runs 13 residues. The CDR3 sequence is CATSRGGNQPQHF. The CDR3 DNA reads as TGTGCCACCAGCAGGGGTGGCAATCAGCCCCAGCATTTT.

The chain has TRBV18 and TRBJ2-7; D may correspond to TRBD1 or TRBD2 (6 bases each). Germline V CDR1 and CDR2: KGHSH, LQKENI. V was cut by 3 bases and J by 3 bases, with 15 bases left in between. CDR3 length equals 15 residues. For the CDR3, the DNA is TGTGCCAGCTCACCTAGGGGGGTCGGACTCTACGAGCAGTACTTC. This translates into CASSPRGVGLYEQYF.

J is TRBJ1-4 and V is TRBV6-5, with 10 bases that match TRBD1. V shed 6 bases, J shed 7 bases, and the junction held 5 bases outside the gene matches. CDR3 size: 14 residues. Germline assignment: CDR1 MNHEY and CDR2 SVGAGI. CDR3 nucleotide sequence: TGTGCCAGCAGGAGACAGGGGGCGCGTGAAAAACTGTTTTTT. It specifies CASRRQGAREKLFF.